These T cell receptor beta chains were read from a single sample in a study of cytomegalovirus exposure and HLA in healthy donors. Here immunoSEQ multiplex PCR was the method, and the copy in TCRdb shows in-frame clones only, minus some. This table has fewer than 200,000 clones, less than 90% appearing once. Sequenced input: PBMCs. The receptors stem from a young man in good health and CMV-seronegative. Both conserved end residues are part of each CDR3. The D gene is left open where the match is weak. Clone size is stated in some rows and not others, as once, few, many or a class when expanded.

j_call v_call d_call cdr3_length clone_size cdr3_nt cdr3_aa
TRBJ1-1 TRBV2 TRBD1 15 - TGTGCCAGCAGGCAGGCGGGACAGGGGTACACTGAAGCTTTCTTT CASRQAGQGYTEAFF
TRBJ2-4 TRBV7-8 TRBD2 16 - TGTGCCAGCAGCTTACAGGGAGGGTGGGTCAAAAACATTCAGTACTTC CASSLQGGWVKNIQYF
TRBJ1-1 TRBV18 TRBD1 14 once TGTGCCAGCTCATCAGGACAGGGCAACACTGAAGCTTTCTTT CASSSGQGNTEAFF
TRBJ1-1 TRBV28 TRBD1 15 - TGTGCCAGCAGTTACACAGGGGGGTCACCAGCTGAAGCTTTCTTT CASSYTGGSPAEAFF
TRBJ1-1 TRBV7-9 - 13 - TGTTCCAGCAGCTCTGGACAGACCACTGAAGCTTTCTTT CSSSSGQTTEAFF
TRBJ1-2 TRBV5-1 - 16 - TGCGCCAGCAGCGTCGTATTGAACAGGGACGAGGTAAGCTACACCTTC CASSVVLNRDEVSYTF
TRBJ1-2 TRBV6-5 - 14 - TGTGCCAGCAGTTACTCGATCGCCCCGGGGGGCTACACCTTC CASSYSIAPGGYTF
TRBJ1-4 TRBV12-5 TRBD1 12 - TGTGCTACCCAGGGGGCTAATGAAAAACTGTTTTTT CATQGANEKLFF
TRBJ1-5 TRBV7-2 TRBD1 15 - TGTGCCAGCAGCTTAGCGGGACAGACCAATCAGCCCCAGCATTTT CASSLAGQTNQPQHF
TRBJ2-7 TRBV4-1 TRBD2 15 once TGCGCCAGCAGCCCTAGGGGTAGCGGGAGAACCGAGCAGTACTTC CASSPRGSGRTEQYF
TRBJ1-1 TRBV19 - 13 - TGTGCCTGTAGTTACAGCATGAACACTGAAGCTTTCTTT CACSYSMNTEAFF
TRBJ2-3 TRBV5-4 - 16 - TGTGCCAGCAGCTTGAGTCCTAGCCTTCGCACAGATACGCAGTATTTT CASSLSPSLRTDTQYF
TRBJ2-7 TRBV2 - 14 - TGTGCCAGCAGTTCGGCCCCAGGAAATTACGAGCAGTACTTC CASSSAPGNYEQYF
TRBJ1-5 TRBV27 - 17 few TGTGCCAGCAGTCCATGGGTCATGGGGGGGAGCAATCAGCCCCAGCATTTT CASSPWVMGGSNQPQHF
TRBJ2-5 TRBV28 TRBD1 14 - TGTGCCAGCGCTTTTCCCGGACAGGAAGAGACCCAGTACTTC CASAFPGQEETQYF
TRBJ2-5 TRBV10-3 TRBD1 17 - TGTGCCATCAGTGAGCACCGGGACAGGGGTTTCCAAGAGACCCAGTACTTC CAISEHRDRGFQETQYF
TRBJ2-3 TRBV7-2 - 16 - TGTGCCAGCAGCTTAGAGGGCGGAGGGAGCACAGATACGCAGTATTTT CASSLEGGGSTDTQYF
TRBJ2-7 TRBV27 - 14 - TGTGCCAGCAGCGTACGGGGTTCGACCTACGAGCAGTACTTC CASSVRGSTYEQYF
TRBJ1-3 TRBV4-1 - 15 - TGCGCCAGCAGCCAAGATTCGGGGGTTGGAAACACCATATATTTT CASSQDSGVGNTIYF
TRBJ2-7 TRBV30 TRBD2 15 - TGTGCCTGGAGTCACTCGGGAGGTACGGTGGACGAGCAGTACTTC CAWSHSGGTVDEQYF
TRBJ1-4 TRBV9 TRBD1 15 - TGTGCCAGCAGCGTAGCGGGACAGCCTAATGAAAAACTGTTTTTT CASSVAGQPNEKLFF
TRBJ2-7 TRBV5-1 - 14 - TGCGCCAGTAGACTAGGGCGTAGCCCGAACGAGCAGTACTTC CASRLGRSPNEQYF
TRBJ2-3 TRBV28 - 15 few TGTGCCAGCAGTATACGGGGGGCAGGCGCAGATACGCAGTATTTT CASSIRGAGADTQYF
TRBJ2-7 TRBV6-1 - 14 - TGTGCCAGCAGTGCAACTGTGAGCTCCTACGAGCAGTACTTC CASSATVSSYEQYF
TRBJ1-4 TRBV6-5 - 14 - TGTGCCAGCAGTCCGCCGGGGGTAGGGGAAAAACTGTTTTTT CASSPPGVGEKLFF
TRBJ2-7 TRBV7-9 TRBD2 18 few TGTGCCAGCGGGATGACAGGCTCCATGCGCGGGGGGCGGTACGAGCAGTACTTC CASGMTGSMRGGRYEQYF
TRBJ2-4 TRBV30 TRBD2 13 - TGTGCCTGCTCCCCGGGGGGGGGTAACATTCAGTACTTC CACSPGGGNIQYF
TRBJ2-5 TRBV9 TRBD1 14 - TGTGCCAGCAGCACCCAGACAGGGCGGGAGACCCAGTACTTC CASSTQTGRETQYF
TRBJ2-3 TRBV29-1 - 13 - TGCAGCGTTGGCGGGGCTAGCACAGATACGCAGTATTTT CSVGGASTDTQYF
TRBJ2-5 TRBV2 - 13 few TGTGCCAGCACCTTCTGGGAGGTGGAGACCCAGTACTTC CASTFWEVETQYF
TRBJ1-6 TRBV5-1 - 20 - TGCGCCAGCAGCTTGGATGGGGCCCCCTCTACCTTATTGTATAATTCACCCCTCCACTTT CASSLDGAPSTLLYNSPLHF
TRBJ1-2 TRBV4-1 TRBD1 18 few TGCGCCAGCAGCCGAGTCCAGTCTGGGACAGGGGTTCTCTATGGCTACACCTTC CASSRVQSGTGVLYGYTF
TRBJ2-1 TRBV5-1 TRBD2 14 once TGCGCCAGCAGCTGGACTAGCACGGGAAATGAGCAGTTCTTC CASSWTSTGNEQFF
TRBJ1-4 TRBV11-3 - 13 - TGTGCCAGCAGCTTAGATCAGGATGAAAAACTGCTTTTT CASSLDQDEKLLF
TRBJ2-7 TRBV19 TRBD1 13 - TGTGCCAGTAGGGAGACAGGGCTCTACGAGCAGTACTTC CASRETGLYEQYF
TRBJ2-3 TRBV2 - 14 - TGTGCCAGCACCCCCCAGGGCTCCACAGATACGCAGTATTTT CASTPQGSTDTQYF
TRBJ1-1 TRBV6-5 TRBD1 12 - TGTGCCAGCAGCCAGGGGGATACTGAAGCTTTCTTT CASSQGDTEAFF
TRBJ1-1 TRBV29-1 TRBD1 13 - TGCAGCGTTGCACCCTTTGGACAGGGTGAAGCTTTCTTT CSVAPFGQGEAFF
TRBJ2-7 TRBV5-1 - 14 - TGCGCCAGTGACCCTTCCGGGGGAGGCTACGAGCAGTACTTC CASDPSGGGYEQYF
TRBJ1-5 TRBV25-1 TRBD1 14 - TGTGCCAGCTCCCCGGGACAGGGCAGCCAGCCCCAGCATTTT CASSPGQGSQPQHF
TRBJ2-7 TRBV4-3 TRBD2 16 - TGCGCCAGCAGCCAAGATCGGGCTAGCGGGAGGAATGAGCAGTACTTC CASSQDRASGRNEQYF
TRBJ2-3 TRBV7-9 - 14 - TGTGCCAGCAGCTTTTCCCCAATCACAGATACGCAGTATTTT CASSFSPITDTQYF
TRBJ2-2 TRBV19 - 14 - TGTGCCAGTAGTACTCTCAGGGGCACCGGGGAGCTGTTTTTT CASSTLRGTGELFF
TRBJ1-5 TRBV2 - 14 - TGTGCCAGCAGTGATGTGGGCCGTAATCAGCCCCAGCATTTT CASSDVGRNQPQHF
TRBJ2-7 TRBV12-5 - 13 - TGTGCTAGTGGCGGGGAGGCTTCCTACGAGCAGTACTTC CASGGEASYEQYF